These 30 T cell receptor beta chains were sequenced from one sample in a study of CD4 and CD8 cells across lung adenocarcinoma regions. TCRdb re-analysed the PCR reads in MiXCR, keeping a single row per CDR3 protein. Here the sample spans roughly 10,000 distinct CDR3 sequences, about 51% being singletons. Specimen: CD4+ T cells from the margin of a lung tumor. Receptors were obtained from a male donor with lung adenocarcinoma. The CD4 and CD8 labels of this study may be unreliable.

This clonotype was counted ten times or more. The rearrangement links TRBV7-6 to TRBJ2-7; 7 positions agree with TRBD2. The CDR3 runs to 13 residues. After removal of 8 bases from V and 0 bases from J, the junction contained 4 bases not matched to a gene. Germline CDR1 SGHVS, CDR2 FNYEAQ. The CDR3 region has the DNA TGTGCCAGCGGTGCGGGGGACTCCTACGAGCAGTACTTC. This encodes CASGAGDSYEQYF.

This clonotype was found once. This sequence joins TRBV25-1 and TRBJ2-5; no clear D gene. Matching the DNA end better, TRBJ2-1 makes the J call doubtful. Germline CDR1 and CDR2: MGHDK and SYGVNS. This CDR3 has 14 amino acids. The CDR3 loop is CASSETELWNEQFF. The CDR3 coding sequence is TGTGCCAGCAGTGAAACGGAGCTATGGAATGAGCAGTTCTTC.

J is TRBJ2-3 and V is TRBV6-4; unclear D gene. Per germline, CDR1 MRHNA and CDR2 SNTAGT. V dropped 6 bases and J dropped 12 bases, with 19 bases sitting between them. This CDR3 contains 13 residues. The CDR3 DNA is TGTGCCAGCAGGGCGCGAGGCAAAGAGACCCAGTATTTT. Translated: CASRARGKETQYF.

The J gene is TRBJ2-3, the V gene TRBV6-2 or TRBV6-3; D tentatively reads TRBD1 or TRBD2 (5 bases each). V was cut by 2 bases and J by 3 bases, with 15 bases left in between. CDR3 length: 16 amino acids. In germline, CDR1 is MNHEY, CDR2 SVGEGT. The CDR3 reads CASSYILGDGTDTQYF. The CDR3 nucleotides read TGTGCCAGCAGTTACATATTGGGGGATGGAACAGATACGCAGTATTTT.

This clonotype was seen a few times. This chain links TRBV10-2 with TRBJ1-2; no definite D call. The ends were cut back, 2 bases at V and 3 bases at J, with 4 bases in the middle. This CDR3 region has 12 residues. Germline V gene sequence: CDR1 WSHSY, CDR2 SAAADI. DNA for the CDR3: TGCGCCAGCAGTGAGCATTACTATGGCTACACCTTC. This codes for CASSEHYYGYTF.

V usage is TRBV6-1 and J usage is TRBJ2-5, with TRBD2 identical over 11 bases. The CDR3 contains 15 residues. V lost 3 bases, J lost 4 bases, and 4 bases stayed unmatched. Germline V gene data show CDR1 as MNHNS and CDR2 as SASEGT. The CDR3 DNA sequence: TGTGCCAGCAGTGACGCTAGCGGGGGGCCAGAGACCCAGTACTTC. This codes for CASSDASGGPETQYF.

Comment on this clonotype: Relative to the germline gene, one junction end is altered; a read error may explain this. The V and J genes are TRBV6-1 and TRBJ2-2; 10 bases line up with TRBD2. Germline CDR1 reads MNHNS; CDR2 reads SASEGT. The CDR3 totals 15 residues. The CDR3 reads CASSGAGGPDGGLFF. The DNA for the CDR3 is TGTGCCAGCAGCGGAGCGGGAGGGCCGGACGGGGGGCTGTTTTTT.

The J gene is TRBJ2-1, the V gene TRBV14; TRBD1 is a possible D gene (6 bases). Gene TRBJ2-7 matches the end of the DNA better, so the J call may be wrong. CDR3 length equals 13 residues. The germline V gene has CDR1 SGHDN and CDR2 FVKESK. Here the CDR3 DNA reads TGTGCCAGCAGCCATTGGCAGGGGTACGAGCAGTACTTC. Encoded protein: CASSHWQGYEQYF.

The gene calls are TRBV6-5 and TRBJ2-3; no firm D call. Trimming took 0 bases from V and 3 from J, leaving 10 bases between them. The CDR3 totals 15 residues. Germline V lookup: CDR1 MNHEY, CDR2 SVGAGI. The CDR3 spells CASSYSGSGTDTQYF. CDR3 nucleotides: TGTGCCAGCAGTTACTCTGGGTCTGGGACAGATACGCAGTATTTT.

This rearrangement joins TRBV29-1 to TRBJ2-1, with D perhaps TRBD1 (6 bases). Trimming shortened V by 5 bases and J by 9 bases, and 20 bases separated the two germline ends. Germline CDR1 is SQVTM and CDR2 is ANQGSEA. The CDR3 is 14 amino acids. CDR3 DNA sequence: TGCAGCGTTTCAGGGGTTACGGGAAAGGGTGAGCAGTTCTTC. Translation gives CSVSGVTGKGEQFF.

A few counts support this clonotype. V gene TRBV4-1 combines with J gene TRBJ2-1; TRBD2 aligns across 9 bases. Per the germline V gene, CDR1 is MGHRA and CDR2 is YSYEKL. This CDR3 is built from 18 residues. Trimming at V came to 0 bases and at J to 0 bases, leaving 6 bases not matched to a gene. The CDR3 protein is CASSQDLASGVSYNEQFF. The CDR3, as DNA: TGCGCCAGCAGCCAAGATCTGGCTAGCGGGGTCTCCTACAATGAGCAGTTCTTC.

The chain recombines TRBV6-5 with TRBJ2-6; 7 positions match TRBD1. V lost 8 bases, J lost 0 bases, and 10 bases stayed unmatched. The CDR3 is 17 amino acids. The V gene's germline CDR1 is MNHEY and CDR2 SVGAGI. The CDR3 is CASVRQGTSSGANVLTF. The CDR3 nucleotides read TGTGCCAGCGTTCGACAGGGCACCTCCTCTGGGGCCAACGTCCTGACTTTC.

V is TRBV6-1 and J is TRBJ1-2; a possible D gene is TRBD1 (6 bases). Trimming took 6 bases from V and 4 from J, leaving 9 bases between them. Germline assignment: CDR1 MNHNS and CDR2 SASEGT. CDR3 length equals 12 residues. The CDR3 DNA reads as TGTGCCAGCAGCAGGGGAGGCTATGGCTACACCTTC. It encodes CASSRGGYGYTF.

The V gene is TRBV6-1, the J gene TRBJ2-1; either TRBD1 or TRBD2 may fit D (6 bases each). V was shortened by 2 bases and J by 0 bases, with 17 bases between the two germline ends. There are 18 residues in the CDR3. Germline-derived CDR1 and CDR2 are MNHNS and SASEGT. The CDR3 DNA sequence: TGTGCCAGCAGTGAAAAGTCGGGGGCCCTGAGCTCCTACAATGAGCAGTTCTTC. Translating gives CASSEKSGALSSYNEQFF.

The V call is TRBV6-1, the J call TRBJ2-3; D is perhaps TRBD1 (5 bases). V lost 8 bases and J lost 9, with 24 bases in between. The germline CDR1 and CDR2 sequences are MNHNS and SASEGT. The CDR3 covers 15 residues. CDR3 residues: CASGAGRRNEETQYF. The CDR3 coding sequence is TGTGCCAGCGGGGCAGGGCGGCGGAACGAAGAGACGCAGTATTTT.

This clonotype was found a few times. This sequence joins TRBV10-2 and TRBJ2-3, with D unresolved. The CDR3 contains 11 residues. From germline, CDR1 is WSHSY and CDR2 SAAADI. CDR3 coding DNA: TGCGCTTCTTTTAAGACGGATACGCAGTATTTT. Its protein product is CASFKTDTQYF.

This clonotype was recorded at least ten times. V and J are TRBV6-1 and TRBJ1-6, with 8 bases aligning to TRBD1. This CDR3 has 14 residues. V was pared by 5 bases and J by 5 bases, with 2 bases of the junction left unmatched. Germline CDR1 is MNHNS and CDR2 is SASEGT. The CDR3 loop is CASSRQGNNSPLHF. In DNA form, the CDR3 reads TGTGCCAGCAGTCGACAGGGGAATAATTCACCCCTCCACTTT.

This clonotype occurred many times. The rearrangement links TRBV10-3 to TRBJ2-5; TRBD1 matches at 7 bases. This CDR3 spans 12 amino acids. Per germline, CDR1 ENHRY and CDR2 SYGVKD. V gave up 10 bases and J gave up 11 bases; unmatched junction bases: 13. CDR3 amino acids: CATTGTREEQYF. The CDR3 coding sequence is TGTGCCACGACAGGGACCCGGGAAGAGCAGTACTTC.

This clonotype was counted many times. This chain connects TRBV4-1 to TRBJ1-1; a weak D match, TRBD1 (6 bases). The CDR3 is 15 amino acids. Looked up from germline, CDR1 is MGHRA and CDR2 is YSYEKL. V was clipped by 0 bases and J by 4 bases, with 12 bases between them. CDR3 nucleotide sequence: TGCGCCAGCAGCCAAGATCGGGGGCCGGGCACTGAAGCTTTCTTT. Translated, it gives CASSQDRGPGTEAFF.

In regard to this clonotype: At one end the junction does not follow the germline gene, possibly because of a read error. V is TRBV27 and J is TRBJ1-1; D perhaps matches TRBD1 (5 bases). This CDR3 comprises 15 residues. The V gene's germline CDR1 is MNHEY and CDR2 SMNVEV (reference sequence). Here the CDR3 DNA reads TGTGCCAGCAGTTTATGGGGGGATATGAACACTGAAGACTCCTTT. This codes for CASSLWGDMNTEDSF.

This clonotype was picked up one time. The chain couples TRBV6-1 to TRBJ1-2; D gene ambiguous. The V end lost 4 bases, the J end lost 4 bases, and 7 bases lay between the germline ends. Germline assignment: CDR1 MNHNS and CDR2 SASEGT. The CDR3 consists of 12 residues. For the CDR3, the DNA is TGTGCCAGCAGTGCCGGTGCCTATGGCTACACCTTC. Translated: CASSAGAYGYTF.

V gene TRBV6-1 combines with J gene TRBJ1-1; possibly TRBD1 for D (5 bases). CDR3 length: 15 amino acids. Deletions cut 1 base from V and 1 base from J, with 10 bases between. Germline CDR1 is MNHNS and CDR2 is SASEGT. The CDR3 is CASSEEIGANTEAFF. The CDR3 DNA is TGTGCCAGCAGTGAAGAGATAGGGGCGAACACTGAAGCTTTCTTT.

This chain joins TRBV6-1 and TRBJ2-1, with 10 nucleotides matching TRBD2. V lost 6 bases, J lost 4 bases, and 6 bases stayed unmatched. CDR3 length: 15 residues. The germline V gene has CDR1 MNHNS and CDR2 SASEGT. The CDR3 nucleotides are TGTGCCAGCAGATCAGGGACTAGCGTATACAATGAGCAGTTCTTC. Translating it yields CASRSGTSVYNEQFF.

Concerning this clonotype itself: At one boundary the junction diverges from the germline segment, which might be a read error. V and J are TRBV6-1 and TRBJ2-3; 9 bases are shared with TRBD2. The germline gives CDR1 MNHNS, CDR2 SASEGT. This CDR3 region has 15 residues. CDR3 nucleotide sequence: TGTGCCAGCGGTGCGGGAGGGAGCCACAAAGATACGCAGTATTTC. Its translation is CASGAGGSHKDTQYF.

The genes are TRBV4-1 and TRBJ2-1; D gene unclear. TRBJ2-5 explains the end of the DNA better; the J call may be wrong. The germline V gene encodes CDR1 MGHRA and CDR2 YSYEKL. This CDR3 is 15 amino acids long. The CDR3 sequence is CASSQGGPVQETQYF. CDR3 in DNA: TGCGCCAGCAGCCAAGGCGGCCCGGTCCAAGAGACCCAGTACTTC.

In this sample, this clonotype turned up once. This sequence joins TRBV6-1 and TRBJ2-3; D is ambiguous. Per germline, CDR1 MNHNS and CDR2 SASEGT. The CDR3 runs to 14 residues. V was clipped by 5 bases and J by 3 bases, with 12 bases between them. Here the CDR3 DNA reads TGTGCCAGCAGTACCACAGATTCGACAGATACGCAGTATTTT. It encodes CASSTTDSTDTQYF.

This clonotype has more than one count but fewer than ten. The CDR3 loop is CASSLAGAGDTQYF. The CDR3 DNA reads TGTGCCAGCAGCTTAGCGGGGGCCGGAGATACGCAGTATTTT. The chain couples TRBV7-3 to TRBJ2-3; D is possibly TRBD2 (7 bases). The germline V gene encodes CDR1 SGHTA and CDR2 FQGTGA. This CDR3 has 14 amino acids. The ends were cut back, 2 bases at V and 5 bases at J, with 11 bases in the middle.

CDR3 region: CASSFGTSSTEQFF. In DNA, the CDR3 is TGTGCCAGCAGTTTCGGGACTAGCTCGACTGAGCAGTTCTTC. The chain links TRBV12-3 or TRBV12-4 to TRBJ2-1, with TRBD2 matching 9 bases. The junction had 6 bases not matched to a gene; V was cut back by 3 bases and J by 9 bases. The CDR3 consists of 14 residues.

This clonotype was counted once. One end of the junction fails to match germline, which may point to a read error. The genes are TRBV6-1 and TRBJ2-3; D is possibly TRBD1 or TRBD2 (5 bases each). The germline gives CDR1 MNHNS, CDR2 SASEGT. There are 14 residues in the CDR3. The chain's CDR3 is CASRGLGAIDTQYF. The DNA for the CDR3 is TGTGCCAGCAGGGGGCTGGGAGCCATAGACACGCAGTATTTC.

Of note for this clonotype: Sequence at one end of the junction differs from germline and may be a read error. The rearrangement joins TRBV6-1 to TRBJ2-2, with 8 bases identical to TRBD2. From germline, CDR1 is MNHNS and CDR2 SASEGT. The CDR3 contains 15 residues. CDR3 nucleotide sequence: TGTGCCAGCAGTGAATCGAGCGGGGGCGCCGGGGAGCAGTTTTTT. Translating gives CASSESSGGAGEQFF.